Sequencing of this T cell receptor beta chain was carried out in a study of cytomegalovirus exposure and HLA in healthy donors. 13 Jbeta primers and 60 Vbeta primers were used for the PCR. Sequencing used immunoSEQ multiplex PCR; TCRdb keeps in-frame clones, though not all of them. The table shows under 250,000 clones, with approximately 80% occurring only once. V lost 3 bases and J lost 10, with 19 bases in between. CDR3 length equals 15 residues. CDR1 and CDR2 (germline): MNHNS, SASEGT. V and J are TRBV6-1 and TRBJ2-1, with D tentatively TRBD2 (7 bases). The sample comprised PBMCs. This TCR was recovered from a boy under 10 years old in good health and CMV-seronegative. The CDR3 sequence is CASSDGGAGSKEQFF. In nucleotides, the CDR3 is TGTGCCAGCAGTGATGGGGGGGCGGGGAGCAAGGAGCAGTTCTTC.